Listed below are T cell receptor beta chains from one sample, sequenced in a study of blood T cell repertoires in COVID-19. TCRdb's copy holds only in-frame clones and misses some; the assay was immunoSEQ multiplex PCR. In the table there are under 300,000 clones, about 85% of which are singletons. Material: peripheral blood. The source of these receptors is a young man who had recovered from COVID-19. CDR3s include the opening cysteine and the closing phenylalanine or tryptophan. D genes are given only for firm matches. Not every row has a clone size; where given, it reads once, few, many or a size class.

v_call: TRBV5-4
j_call: TRBJ2-3
d_call: TRBD2
clone_size: -
cdr3_aa: CASSLGAGGITDTQYF
cdr3_nt: TGTGCCAGCAGCTTGGGGGCCGGGGGGATCACAGATACGCAGTATTTT

v_call: TRBV19
j_call: TRBJ1-1
d_call: -
clone_size: -
cdr3_aa: CASSFDPRAKKAMNTEAFF
cdr3_nt: TGTGCCAGTAGTTTTGATCCCAGGGCGAAGAAAGCGATGAACACTGAAGCTTTCTTT

v_call: TRBV6-5
j_call: TRBJ2-5
d_call: -
clone_size: -
cdr3_aa: CASSRTVQETQYF
cdr3_nt: TGTGCCAGCAGTCGGACAGTCCAAGAGACCCAGTACTTC

v_call: TRBV19
j_call: TRBJ1-5
d_call: TRBD1
clone_size: many
cdr3_aa: CASSAQGQGRQPQHF
cdr3_nt: TGTGCCAGTAGTGCCCAGGGACAGGGCAGACAGCCCCAGCATTTT

v_call: TRBV10-3
j_call: TRBJ1-5
d_call: -
clone_size: -
cdr3_aa: CAISESPGGNQPQHF
cdr3_nt: TGTGCCATCAGTGAGTCCCCGGGCGGGAACCAGCCCCAGCATTTT

v_call: TRBV6-5
j_call: TRBJ2-7
d_call: TRBD1
clone_size: -
cdr3_aa: CASSLGQGRYEQYF
cdr3_nt: TGTGCCAGCAGCCTCGGACAGGGGAGATACGAGCAGTACTTC

v_call: TRBV5-1
j_call: TRBJ2-5
d_call: -
clone_size: -
cdr3_aa: CASSLSPGEETQYF
cdr3_nt: TGCGCCAGCAGCTTGAGTCCGGGTGAAGAGACCCAGTACTTC

v_call: TRBV6-6
j_call: TRBJ1-1
d_call: -
clone_size: -
cdr3_aa: CASSYGQAMNTEAFF
cdr3_nt: TGTGCCAGCAGTTACGGTCAGGCCATGAACACTGAAGCTTTCTTT

v_call: TRBV3-1/TRBV3-2
j_call: TRBJ2-1
d_call: -
clone_size: few
cdr3_aa: CASSQAGYEQFF
cdr3_nt: TGTGCCAGCAGCCAAGCCGGGTATGAGCAGTTCTTC

v_call: TRBV10-3
j_call: TRBJ1-1
d_call: TRBD1
clone_size: -
cdr3_aa: CAISGTGGTQEAFF
cdr3_nt: TGTGCCATCAGTGGGACAGGGGGTACCCAAGAAGCTTTCTTT

v_call: TRBV6-5
j_call: TRBJ1-3
d_call: -
clone_size: -
cdr3_aa: CASSRWLTPLYF
cdr3_nt: TGTGCCAGCAGCCGTTGGCTTACCCCTCTATATTTT

v_call: TRBV19
j_call: TRBJ2-1
d_call: TRBD2
clone_size: -
cdr3_aa: CATLRAGGAYNEQFF
cdr3_nt: TGTGCCACTCTCAGGGCGGGGGGAGCCTACAATGAGCAGTTCTTC

v_call: TRBV2
j_call: TRBJ2-2
d_call: -
clone_size: -
cdr3_aa: CASSEGRNTGELFF
cdr3_nt: TGTGCCAGCAGTGAGGGGCGGAACACCGGGGAGCTGTTTTTT

v_call: TRBV7-9
j_call: TRBJ1-3
d_call: -
clone_size: once
cdr3_aa: CASSLPGSPGNTIYF
cdr3_nt: TGTGCCAGCAGCTTACCGGGATCCCCGGGAAACACCATATATTTT

v_call: TRBV10-3
j_call: TRBJ2-2
d_call: -
clone_size: -
cdr3_aa: CAISEPGLNTGELFF
cdr3_nt: TGTGCCATCAGTGAACCGGGTTTGAACACCGGGGAGCTGTTTTTT

v_call: TRBV7-9
j_call: TRBJ2-5
d_call: TRBD2
clone_size: -
cdr3_aa: CASSFSAGQETQYF
cdr3_nt: TGTGCCAGCAGCTTTTCAGCGGGGCAAGAGACCCAGTACTTC

v_call: TRBV6-5
j_call: TRBJ2-1
d_call: -
clone_size: few
cdr3_aa: CASSYRLVSHEQFF
cdr3_nt: TGTGCCAGCAGTTATAGGCTAGTCTCCCATGAGCAGTTCTTC

v_call: TRBV2
j_call: TRBJ1-2
d_call: TRBD1
clone_size: -
cdr3_aa: CASSGDSYGYTF
cdr3_nt: TGTGCCAGCAGTGGGGACAGCTATGGCTACACCTTC

v_call: TRBV11-2
j_call: TRBJ1-2
d_call: -
clone_size: -
cdr3_aa: CASSLAGSPGYTF
cdr3_nt: TGTGCCAGCAGCTTAGCAGGGTCTCCCGGCTACACCTTC

v_call: TRBV5-1
j_call: TRBJ1-5
d_call: TRBD1
clone_size: -
cdr3_aa: CASSFGQGDQPQHF
cdr3_nt: TGCGCCAGCAGCTTCGGACAGGGTGATCAGCCCCAGCATTTT

v_call: TRBV19
j_call: TRBJ2-1
d_call: TRBD2
clone_size: -
cdr3_aa: CASGRLSGGEQFF
cdr3_nt: TGTGCCAGTGGGCGGCTCTCGGGGGGTGAGCAGTTCTTC

v_call: TRBV4-2
j_call: TRBJ1-2
d_call: TRBD1
clone_size: -
cdr3_aa: CASRRTRDRRGLGYTF
cdr3_nt: TGTGCCAGCCGGCGGACCCGGGACAGGAGGGGACTGGGCTACACCTTC

v_call: TRBV3-1/TRBV3-2
j_call: TRBJ1-4
d_call: -
clone_size: -
cdr3_aa: CASRHSGGRVNEKLFF
cdr3_nt: TGTGCCAGCAGACACTCGGGGGGAAGGGTAAATGAAAAACTGTTTTTT

v_call: TRBV7-9
j_call: TRBJ1-2
d_call: -
clone_size: -
cdr3_aa: CASSPDAGESGYTF
cdr3_nt: TGTGCCAGCAGCCCAGACGCTGGGGAGAGTGGCTACACCTTC

v_call: TRBV18
j_call: TRBJ2-3
d_call: -
clone_size: -
cdr3_aa: CASSPDGDSTDTQYF
cdr3_nt: TGTGCCAGCTCTCCCGACGGGGATAGCACAGATACGCAGTATTTT

v_call: TRBV12-5
j_call: TRBJ1-1
d_call: TRBD1
clone_size: -
cdr3_aa: CASGLVLGGTVNTEAFF
cdr3_nt: TGTGCTAGTGGTTTGGTACTTGGAGGGACAGTGAACACTGAAGCTTTCTTT

v_call: TRBV2
j_call: TRBJ1-4
d_call: -
clone_size: -
cdr3_aa: CASSGSGAPNEKLFF
cdr3_nt: TGTGCCAGCAGTGGATCGGGAGCTCCTAATGAAAAACTGTTTTTT

v_call: TRBV7-9
j_call: TRBJ2-7
d_call: -
clone_size: -
cdr3_aa: CASSQPGLPYEQYF
cdr3_nt: TGTGCCAGCAGCCAACCGGGACTTCCATACGAGCAGTACTTC

v_call: TRBV5-8
j_call: TRBJ1-1
d_call: TRBD1
clone_size: -
cdr3_aa: CASSLRQGTEAFF
cdr3_nt: TGTGCCAGCAGCTTAAGACAGGGCACTGAAGCTTTCTTT

v_call: TRBV27
j_call: TRBJ1-4
d_call: -
clone_size: -
cdr3_aa: CASSSTFYSNEKLFF
cdr3_nt: TGTGCCAGCAGTTCAACCTTTTATAGCAATGAAAAACTGTTTTTT

v_call: TRBV19
j_call: TRBJ2-1
d_call: TRBD2
clone_size: -
cdr3_aa: CASSGTSVANEQFF
cdr3_nt: TGTGCCAGTAGTGGGACTAGCGTCGCCAATGAGCAGTTCTTC

v_call: TRBV3-1/TRBV3-2
j_call: TRBJ1-4
d_call: -
clone_size: -
cdr3_aa: CASSQEDRANEKLFF
cdr3_nt: TGTGCCAGCAGCCAAGAGGATCGGGCTAATGAAAAACTGTTTTTT

v_call: TRBV6-6
j_call: TRBJ1-1
d_call: -
clone_size: few
cdr3_aa: CASKGALNTEAFF
cdr3_nt: TGTGCCAGCAAAGGGGCCCTGAACACTGAAGCTTTCTTT

v_call: TRBV19
j_call: TRBJ1-5
d_call: TRBD1
clone_size: -
cdr3_aa: CASSIGPTGEMNQPQHF
cdr3_nt: TGTGCCAGTAGTATAGGCCCAACAGGGGAGATGAATCAGCCCCAGCATTTT

v_call: TRBV5-1
j_call: TRBJ1-4
d_call: -
clone_size: few
cdr3_aa: CASSLAGVEEKLFF
cdr3_nt: TGCGCCAGCAGCTTGGCAGGGGTTGAGGAAAAACTGTTTTTT

v_call: TRBV19
j_call: TRBJ1-2
d_call: -
clone_size: -
cdr3_aa: CAVWAWGPQTRSGYTF
cdr3_nt: TGTGCTGTATGGGCCTGGGGGCCCCAAACCAGGAGTGGCTACACCTTC

v_call: TRBV29-1
j_call: TRBJ1-1
d_call: -
clone_size: -
cdr3_aa: CSVLLLGQSTEAFF
cdr3_nt: TGCAGCGTTCTACTTCTTGGACAGAGCACTGAAGCTTTCTTT

v_call: TRBV11-2
j_call: TRBJ2-6
d_call: TRBD1
clone_size: -
cdr3_aa: CASSSAGGSANVLTF
cdr3_nt: TGTGCCAGCAGCTCAGCAGGGGGTAGTGCCAACGTCCTGACTTTC